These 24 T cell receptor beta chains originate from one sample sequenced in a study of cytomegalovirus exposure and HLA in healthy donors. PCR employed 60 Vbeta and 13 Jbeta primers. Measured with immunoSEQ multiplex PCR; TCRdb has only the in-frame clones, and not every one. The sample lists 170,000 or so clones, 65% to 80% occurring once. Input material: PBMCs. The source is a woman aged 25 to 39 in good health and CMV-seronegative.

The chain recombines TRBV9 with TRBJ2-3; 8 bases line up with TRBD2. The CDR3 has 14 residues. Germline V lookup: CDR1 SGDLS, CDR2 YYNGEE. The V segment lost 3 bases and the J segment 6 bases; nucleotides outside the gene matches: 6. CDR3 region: CASSASGWGDTQYF. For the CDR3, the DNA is TGTGCCAGCAGCGCTAGCGGGTGGGGGGATACGCAGTATTTT.

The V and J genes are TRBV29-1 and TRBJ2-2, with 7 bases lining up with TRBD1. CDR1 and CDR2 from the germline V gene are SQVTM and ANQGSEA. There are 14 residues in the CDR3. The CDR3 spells CIHKATGRAGELFF. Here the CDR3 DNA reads TGCATCCACAAAGCGACAGGGCGTGCCGGGGAGCTGTTTTTT.

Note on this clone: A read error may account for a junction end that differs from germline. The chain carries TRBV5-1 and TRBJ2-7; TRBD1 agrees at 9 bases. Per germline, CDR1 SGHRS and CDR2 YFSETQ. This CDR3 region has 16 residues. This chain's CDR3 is CASSLVSGTGFQVVAF. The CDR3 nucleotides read TGCGCCAGCAGCTTGGTCTCCGGGACAGGGTTTCAGGTGGTGGCTTTC.

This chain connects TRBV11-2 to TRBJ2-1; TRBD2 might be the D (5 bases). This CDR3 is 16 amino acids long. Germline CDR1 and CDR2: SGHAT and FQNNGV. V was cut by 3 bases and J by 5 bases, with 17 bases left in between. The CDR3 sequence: CASSLLGRVRHNEQFF. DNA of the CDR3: TGTGCCAGCAGCTTGTTAGGGAGAGTGCGGCACAATGAGCAGTTCTTC.

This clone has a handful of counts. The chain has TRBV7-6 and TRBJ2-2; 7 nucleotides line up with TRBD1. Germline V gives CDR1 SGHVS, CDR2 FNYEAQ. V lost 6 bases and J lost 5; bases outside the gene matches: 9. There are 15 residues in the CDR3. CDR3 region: CASRSRTGETGELFF. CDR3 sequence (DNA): TGTGCCAGCAGATCGCGGACAGGCGAGACCGGGGAGCTGTTTTTT. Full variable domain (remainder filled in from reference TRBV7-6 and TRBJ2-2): GAGVSQSPRYKVTKRGQDVALRCDPISGHVSLYWYRQALGQGPEFLTYFNYEAQQDKSGLPNDRFSAERPEGSISTLTIQRTEQRDSAMYRCASRSRTGETGELFFGEGSRLTVL.

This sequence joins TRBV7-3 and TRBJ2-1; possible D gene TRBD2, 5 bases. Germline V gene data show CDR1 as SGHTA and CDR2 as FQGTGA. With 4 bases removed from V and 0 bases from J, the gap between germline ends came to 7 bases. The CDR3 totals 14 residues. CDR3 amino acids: CASSSGSSYNEQFF. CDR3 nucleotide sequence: TGTGCCAGCAGCTCGGGGAGCTCCTACAATGAGCAGTTCTTC.

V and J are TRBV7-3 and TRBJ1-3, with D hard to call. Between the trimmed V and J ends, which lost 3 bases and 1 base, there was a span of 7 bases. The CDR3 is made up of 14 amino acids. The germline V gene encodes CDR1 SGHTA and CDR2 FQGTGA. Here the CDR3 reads CASSLTGSGNTIYF. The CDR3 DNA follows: TGTGCCAGCAGCTTGACGGGATCTGGAAACACCATATATTTT.

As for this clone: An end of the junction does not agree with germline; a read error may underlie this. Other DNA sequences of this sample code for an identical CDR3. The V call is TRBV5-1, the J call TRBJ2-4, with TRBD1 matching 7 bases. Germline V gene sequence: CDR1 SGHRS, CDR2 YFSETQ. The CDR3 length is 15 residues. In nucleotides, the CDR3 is TGTGCCAGCAGCTGGGTCCCCGGGACAGAAAACATTCAGTACTTC. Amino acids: CASSWVPGTENIQYF.

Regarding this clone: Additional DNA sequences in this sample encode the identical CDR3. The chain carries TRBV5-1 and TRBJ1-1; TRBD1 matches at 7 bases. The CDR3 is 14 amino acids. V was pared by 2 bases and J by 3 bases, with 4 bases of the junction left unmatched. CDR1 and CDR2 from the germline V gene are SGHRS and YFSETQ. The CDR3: CASSLDRADTEAFF. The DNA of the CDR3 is TGCGCCAGCAGCTTAGACAGGGCTGACACTGAAGCTTTCTTT. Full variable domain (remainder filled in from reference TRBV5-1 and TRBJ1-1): KAGVTQTPRYLIKTRGQQVTLSCSPISGHRSVSWYQQTPGQGLQFLFEYFSETQRNKGNFPGRFSGRQFSNSRSEMNVSTLELGDSALYLCASSLDRADTEAFFGQGTRLTVV.

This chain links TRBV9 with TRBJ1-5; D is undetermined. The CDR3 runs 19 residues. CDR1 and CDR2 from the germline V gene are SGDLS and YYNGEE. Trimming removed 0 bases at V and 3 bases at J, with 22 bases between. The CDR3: CASSVVFATIVFPNQPQHF. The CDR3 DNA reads TGTGCCAGCAGCGTAGTTTTCGCGACAATAGTATTCCCCAATCAGCCCCAGCATTTT.

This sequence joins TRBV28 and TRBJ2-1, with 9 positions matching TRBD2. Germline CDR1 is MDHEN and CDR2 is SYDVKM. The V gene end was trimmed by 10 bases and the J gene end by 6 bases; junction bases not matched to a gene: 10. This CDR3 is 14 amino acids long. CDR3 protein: CAIRGGRGRNEQFF. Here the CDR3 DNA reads TGTGCCATCCGTGGCGGGAGGGGACGCAATGAGCAGTTCTTC.

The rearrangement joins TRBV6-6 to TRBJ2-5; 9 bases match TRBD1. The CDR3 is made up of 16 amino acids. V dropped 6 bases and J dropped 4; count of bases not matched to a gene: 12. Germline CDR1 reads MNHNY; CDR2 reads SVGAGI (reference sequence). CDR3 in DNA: TGTGCCAGCAGCCACACAGGGGGCTCAGGACGAGAGACCCAGTACTTC. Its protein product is CASSHTGGSGRETQYF.

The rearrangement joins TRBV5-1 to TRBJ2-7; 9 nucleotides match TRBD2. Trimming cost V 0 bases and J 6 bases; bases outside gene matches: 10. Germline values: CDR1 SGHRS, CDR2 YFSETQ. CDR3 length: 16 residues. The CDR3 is CASSLGYRGGAGEQYF. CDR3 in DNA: TGCGCCAGCAGCTTGGGGTATCGCGGGGGGGCCGGCGAGCAGTACTTC. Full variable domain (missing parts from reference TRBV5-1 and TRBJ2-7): KAGVTQTPRYLIKTRGQQVTLSCSPISGHRSVSWYQQTPGQGLQFLFEYFSETQRNKGNFPGRFSGRQFSNSRSEMNVSTLELGDSALYLCASSLGYRGGAGEQYFGPGTRLTVT.

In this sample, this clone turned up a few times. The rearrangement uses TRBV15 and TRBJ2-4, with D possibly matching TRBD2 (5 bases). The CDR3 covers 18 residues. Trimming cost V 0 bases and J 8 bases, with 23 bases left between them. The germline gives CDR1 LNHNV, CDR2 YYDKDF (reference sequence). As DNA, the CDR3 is TGTGCCACCAGCAGAGATCCCCTTGGGGTCCAGAGGGTAGACATTCAGTACTTC. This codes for CATSRDPLGVQRVDIQYF. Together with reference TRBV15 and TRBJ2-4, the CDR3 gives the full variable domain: DAMVIQNPRYQVTQFGKPVTLSCSQTLNHNVMYWYQQKSSQAPKLLFHYYDKDFNNEADTPDNFQSRRPNTSFCFLDIRSPGLGDTAMYLCATSRDPLGVQRVDIQYFGAGTRLSVL.

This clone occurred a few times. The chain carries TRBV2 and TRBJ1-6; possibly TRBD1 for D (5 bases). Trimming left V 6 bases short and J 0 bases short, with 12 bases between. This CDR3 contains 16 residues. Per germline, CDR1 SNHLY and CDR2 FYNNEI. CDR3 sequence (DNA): TGTGCCAGCAGGCCTGGGACTAGCTCCTATAATTCACCCCTCCACTTT. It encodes CASRPGTSSYNSPLHF.

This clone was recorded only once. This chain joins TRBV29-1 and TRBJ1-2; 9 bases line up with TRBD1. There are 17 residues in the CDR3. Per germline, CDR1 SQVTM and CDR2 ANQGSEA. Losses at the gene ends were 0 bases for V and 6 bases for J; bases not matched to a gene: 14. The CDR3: CSVEDPHTGGFGDGYTF. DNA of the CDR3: TGCAGCGTTGAAGACCCTCACACAGGGGGCTTCGGGGATGGCTACACCTTC.

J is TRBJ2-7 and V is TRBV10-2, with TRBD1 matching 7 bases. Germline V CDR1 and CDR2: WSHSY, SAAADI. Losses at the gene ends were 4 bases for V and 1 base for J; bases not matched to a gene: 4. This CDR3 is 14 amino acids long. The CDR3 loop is CASSGEGASYEQYF. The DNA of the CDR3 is TGCGCCAGCAGTGGAGAGGGGGCGTCCTACGAGCAGTACTTC.

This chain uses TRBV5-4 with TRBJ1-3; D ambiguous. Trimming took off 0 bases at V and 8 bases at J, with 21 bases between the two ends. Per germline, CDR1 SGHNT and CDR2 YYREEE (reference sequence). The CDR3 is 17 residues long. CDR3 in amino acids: CASSLGTRDLGYDTIYF. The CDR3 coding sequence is TGTGCCAGCAGCTTGGGGACCCGGGATTTGGGCTACGACACCATATATTTT.

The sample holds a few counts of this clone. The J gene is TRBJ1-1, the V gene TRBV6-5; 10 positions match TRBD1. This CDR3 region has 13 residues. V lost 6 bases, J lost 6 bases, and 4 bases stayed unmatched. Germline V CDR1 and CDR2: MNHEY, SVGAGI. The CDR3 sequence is CASRTGGTAEAFF. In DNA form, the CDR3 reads TGTGCCAGCAGGACAGGGGGCACGGCTGAAGCTTTCTTT.

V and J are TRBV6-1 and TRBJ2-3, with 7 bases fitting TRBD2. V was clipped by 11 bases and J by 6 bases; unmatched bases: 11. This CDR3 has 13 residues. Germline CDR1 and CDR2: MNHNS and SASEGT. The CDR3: CAGRTRGRDTQYF. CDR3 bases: TGTGCCGGAAGGACTAGGGGAAGGGATACGCAGTATTTT.

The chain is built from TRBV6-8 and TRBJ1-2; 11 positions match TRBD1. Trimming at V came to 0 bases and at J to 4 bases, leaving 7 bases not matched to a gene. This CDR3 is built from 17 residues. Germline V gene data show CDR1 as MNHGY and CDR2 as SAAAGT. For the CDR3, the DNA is TGTGCCAGCAGTTACTCGAAATCGGGACAGGGGGGCTATGGCTACACCTTC. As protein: CASSYSKSGQGGYGYTF.

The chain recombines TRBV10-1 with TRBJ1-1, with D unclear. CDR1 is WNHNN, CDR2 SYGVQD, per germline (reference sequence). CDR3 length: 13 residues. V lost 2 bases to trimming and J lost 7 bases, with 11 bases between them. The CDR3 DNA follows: TGCGCCAGCAGTGAGACCCATTCGGGTGAAGCTTTCTTT. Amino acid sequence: CASSETHSGEAFF.

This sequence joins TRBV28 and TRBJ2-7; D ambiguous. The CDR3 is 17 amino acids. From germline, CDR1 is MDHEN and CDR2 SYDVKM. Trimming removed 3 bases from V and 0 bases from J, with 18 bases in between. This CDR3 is CASSFFRAGLTSYEQYF. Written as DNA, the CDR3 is TGTGCCAGCAGTTTTTTTCGAGCCGGGTTAACCTCCTACGAGCAGTACTTC.

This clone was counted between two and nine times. The CDR3 nucleotides read TGTGCCAGCAGCTTGGAGCAGGGCTATGAGCAGTTCTTC. The encoded protein is CASSLEQGYEQFF. The rearrangement links TRBV5-4 to TRBJ2-1; TRBD1 might be the D (5 bases). The CDR3 covers 13 residues. Germline loops: CDR1 SGHNT, CDR2 YYREEE (reference sequence). V was shortened by 0 bases and J by 8 bases, with 9 bases between the two germline ends.